This section outlines one T cell receptor beta chain sequence together with its context. Its cognate antigen is unknown. The CDR3 has 17 amino acids. The V and J ends lost 3 bases and 1 base respectively, with 17 bases between them. The germline gives CDR1 KGHDR, CDR2 SFDVKD. Sequenced by immunoSEQ multiplex PCR; TCRdb stores in-frame clones only, minus some. The sample gives roughly 100,000 clones, 80% to 90% of which show up once; around 1.5% is in the top ten. The data derive from a study of T cell responses to AZD1222 COVID-19 vaccine. Findings and caveats of the study: Increased Spike-specific TCR breadth and depth were observed after two AZD1222 doses.

The V call is TRBV24-1, the J call TRBJ1-1, with unresolved D. The input for sequencing was peripheral blood, taken on day 0 of AZD1222 vaccination. The sequence came from an adult in good health. The CDR3, as DNA: TGTGCCACCAGTGATAATCGGTCTGGACGGCCGAACACTGAAGCTTTCTTT. Protein product: CATSDNRSGRPNTEAFF.